What follows is one T cell receptor beta chain and its context. Its antigen is not identified. The germline gives CDR1 ENHRY, CDR2 SYGVKD. The J segment lost 5 bases and the V segment lost 5 bases, leaving 9 bases of the junction unmatched. The CDR3 loop spans 15 amino acids. This entry belongs to a study of shared clonotypes between healthy human individuals. Study-level points and caveats: Naive subsets tended to show greater estimated richness than memory subsets. The expectation was that sequencing depth would affect clonotype sharing among donors.

Only in-frame clones appear in the TCRdb table, and some are missing; sequencing was by immunoSEQ multiplex PCR. The repertoire holds over 850,000 clones, with around three quarters as singletons. The V gene is TRBV10-3, the J gene TRBJ2-1; 7 positions match TRBD1. What was sequenced was memory CD4+ T cells from PBMCs. As for subset: CD45RA-negative fraction. This TCR came from a man aged 18 to 29 in good health. Some clones in this sample may be carry-over from other donors' samples. The CDR3 DNA reads TGTGCCATCAGTAAAACCGGGACAGATAACAATGAGCAGTTCTTC. Protein product: CAISKTGTDNNEQFF.